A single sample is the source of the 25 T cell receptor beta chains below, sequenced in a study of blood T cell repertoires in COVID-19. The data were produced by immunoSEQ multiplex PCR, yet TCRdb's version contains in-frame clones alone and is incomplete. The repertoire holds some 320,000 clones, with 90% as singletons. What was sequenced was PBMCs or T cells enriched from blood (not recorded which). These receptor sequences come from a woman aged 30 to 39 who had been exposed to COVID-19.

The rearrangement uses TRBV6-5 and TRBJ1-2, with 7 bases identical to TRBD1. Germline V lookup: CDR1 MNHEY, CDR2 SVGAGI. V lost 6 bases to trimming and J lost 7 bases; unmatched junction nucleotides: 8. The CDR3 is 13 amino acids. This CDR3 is CASRPGTEAGYTF. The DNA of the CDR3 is TGTGCCAGCAGGCCCGGGACAGAAGCTGGCTACACCTTC.

The chain's CDR3 is CAWSVQYETVEAFF. In DNA, the CDR3 is TGTGCCTGGAGTGTACAGTATGAGACAGTTGAAGCTTTCTTT. This chain connects TRBV30 to TRBJ1-1; TRBD1 might be the D (5 bases). Germline assignment: CDR1 GTSNPN and CDR2 SVGIG (reference sequence). This CDR3 comprises 14 residues. Trimming took off 0 bases at V and 7 bases at J, with 15 bases between the two ends.

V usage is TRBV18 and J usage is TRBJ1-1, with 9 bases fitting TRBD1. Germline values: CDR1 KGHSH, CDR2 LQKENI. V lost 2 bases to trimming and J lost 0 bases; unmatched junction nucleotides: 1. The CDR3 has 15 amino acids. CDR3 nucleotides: TGTGCCAGCTCACCAAGGACAGGGGTGAACACTGAAGCTTTCTTT. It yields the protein CASSPRTGVNTEAFF.

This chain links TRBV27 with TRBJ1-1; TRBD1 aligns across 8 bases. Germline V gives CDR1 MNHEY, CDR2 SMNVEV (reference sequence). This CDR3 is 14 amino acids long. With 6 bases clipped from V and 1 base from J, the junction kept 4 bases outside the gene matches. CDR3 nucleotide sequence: TGTGCCAGCAGACAAACAGGGGGGAACACTGAAGCTTTCTTT. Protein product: CASRQTGGNTEAFF.

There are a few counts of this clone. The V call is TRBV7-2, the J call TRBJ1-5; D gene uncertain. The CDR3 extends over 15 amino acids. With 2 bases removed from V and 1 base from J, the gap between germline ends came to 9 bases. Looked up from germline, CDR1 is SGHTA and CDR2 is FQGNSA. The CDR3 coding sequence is TGTGCCAGCAGCTTATTCGGGGTCAGCAATCAGCCCCAGCATTTT. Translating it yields CASSLFGVSNQPQHF.

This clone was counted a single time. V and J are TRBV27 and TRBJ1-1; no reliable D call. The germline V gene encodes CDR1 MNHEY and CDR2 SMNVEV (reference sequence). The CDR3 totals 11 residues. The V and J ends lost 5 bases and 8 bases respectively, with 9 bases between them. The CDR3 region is CASSGGREAFF. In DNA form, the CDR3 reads TGTGCCAGCAGTGGTGGCAGGGAAGCTTTCTTT.

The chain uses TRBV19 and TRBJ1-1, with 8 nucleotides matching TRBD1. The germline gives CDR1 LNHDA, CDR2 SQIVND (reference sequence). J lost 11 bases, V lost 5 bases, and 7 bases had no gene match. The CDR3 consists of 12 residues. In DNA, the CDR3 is TGTGCCAGTAGTTTACGGACAGGGCATGCTTTCTTT. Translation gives CASSLRTGHAFF.

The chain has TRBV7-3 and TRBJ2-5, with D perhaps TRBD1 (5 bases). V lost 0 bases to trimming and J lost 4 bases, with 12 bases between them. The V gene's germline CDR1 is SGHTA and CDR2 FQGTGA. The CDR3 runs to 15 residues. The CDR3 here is CASSLTGRLSETQYF. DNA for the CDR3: TGTGCCAGCAGCTTAACGGGGCGGCTCTCAGAGACCCAGTACTTC.

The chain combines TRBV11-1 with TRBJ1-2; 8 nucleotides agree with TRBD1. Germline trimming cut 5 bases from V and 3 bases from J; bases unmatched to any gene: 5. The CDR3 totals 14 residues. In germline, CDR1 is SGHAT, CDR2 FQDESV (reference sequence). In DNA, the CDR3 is TGTGCCAGCAGCCAGGACAGGGAGGACTATGGCTACACCTTC. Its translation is CASSQDREDYGYTF.

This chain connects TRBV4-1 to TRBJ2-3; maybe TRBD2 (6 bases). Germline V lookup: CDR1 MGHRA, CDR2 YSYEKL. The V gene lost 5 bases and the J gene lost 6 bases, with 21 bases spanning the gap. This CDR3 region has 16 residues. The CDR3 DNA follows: TGCGCCAGCAGCGGATACCGGGGGTACCCGATTGATACGCAGTATTTT. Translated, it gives CASSGYRGYPIDTQYF.

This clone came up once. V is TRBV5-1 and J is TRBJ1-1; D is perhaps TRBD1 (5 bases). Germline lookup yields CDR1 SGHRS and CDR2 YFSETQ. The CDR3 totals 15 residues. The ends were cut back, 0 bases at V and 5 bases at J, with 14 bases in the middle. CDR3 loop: CASSLAAGPLTEAFF. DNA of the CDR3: TGCGCCAGCAGCTTGGCCGCAGGGCCTCTTACTGAAGCTTTCTTT.

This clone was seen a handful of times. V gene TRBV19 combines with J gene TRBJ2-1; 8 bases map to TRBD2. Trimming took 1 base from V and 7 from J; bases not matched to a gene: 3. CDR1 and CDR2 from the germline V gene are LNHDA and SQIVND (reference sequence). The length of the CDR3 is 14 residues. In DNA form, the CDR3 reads TGTGCCAGTAGTATAGCGGGGGGGCTGAATGAGCAGTTCTTC. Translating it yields CASSIAGGLNEQFF.

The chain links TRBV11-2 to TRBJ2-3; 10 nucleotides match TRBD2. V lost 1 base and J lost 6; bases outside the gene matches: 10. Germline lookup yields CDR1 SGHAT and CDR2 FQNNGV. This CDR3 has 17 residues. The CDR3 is CASSLVGLAGARDTQYF. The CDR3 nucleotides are TGTGCCAGCAGCTTAGTAGGTCTAGCGGGGGCCCGGGATACGCAGTATTTT.

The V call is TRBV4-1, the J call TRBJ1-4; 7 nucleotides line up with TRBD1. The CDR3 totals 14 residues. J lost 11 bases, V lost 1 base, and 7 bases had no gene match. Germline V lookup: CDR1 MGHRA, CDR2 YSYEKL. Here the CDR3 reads CASSQVDRKAKLFF. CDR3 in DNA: TGCGCCAGCAGCCAAGTGGACAGGAAGGCGAAACTGTTTTTT.

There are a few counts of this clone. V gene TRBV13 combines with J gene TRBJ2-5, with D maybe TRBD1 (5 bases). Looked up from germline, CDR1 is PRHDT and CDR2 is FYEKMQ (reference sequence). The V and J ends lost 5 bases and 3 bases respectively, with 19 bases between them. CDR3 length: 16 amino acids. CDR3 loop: CASSPIGEQVEETQYF. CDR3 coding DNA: TGTGCCAGCAGCCCGATTGGTGAACAGGTAGAAGAGACCCAGTACTTC.

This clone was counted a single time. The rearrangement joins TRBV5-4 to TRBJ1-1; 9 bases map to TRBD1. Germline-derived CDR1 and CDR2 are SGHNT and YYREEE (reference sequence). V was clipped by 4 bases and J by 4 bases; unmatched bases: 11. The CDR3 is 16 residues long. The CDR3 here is CASSPIRTGAGTEAFF. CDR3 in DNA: TGTGCCAGCAGCCCCATAAGGACAGGGGCCGGCACTGAAGCTTTCTTT.

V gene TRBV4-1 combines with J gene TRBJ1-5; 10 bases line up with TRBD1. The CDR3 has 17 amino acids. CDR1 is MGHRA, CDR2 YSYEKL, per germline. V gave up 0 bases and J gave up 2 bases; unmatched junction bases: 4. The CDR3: CASSQEAGQGGNQPQHF. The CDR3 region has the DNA TGCGCCAGCAGCCAAGAGGCAGGACAGGGGGGCAATCAGCCCCAGCATTTT.

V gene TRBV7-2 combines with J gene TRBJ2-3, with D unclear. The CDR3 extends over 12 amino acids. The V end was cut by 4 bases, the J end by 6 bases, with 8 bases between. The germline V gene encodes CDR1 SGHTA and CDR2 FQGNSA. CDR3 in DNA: TGTGCCAGCAGCTCCCTGAGGGATACGCAGTATTTT. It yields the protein CASSSLRDTQYF.

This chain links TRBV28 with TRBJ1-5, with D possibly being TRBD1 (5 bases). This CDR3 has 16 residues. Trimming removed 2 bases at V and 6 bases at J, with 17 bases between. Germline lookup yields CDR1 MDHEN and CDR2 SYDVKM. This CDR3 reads CASSLVGYRSRQPQHF. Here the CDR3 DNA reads TGTGCCAGCAGTTTAGTAGGGTACAGGTCGCGTCAGCCCCAGCATTTT.

Here the CDR3 reads CASSLVAGASTGELFF. The DNA of the CDR3 is TGTGCCAGCAGCTTGGTAGCGGGGGCCTCCACCGGGGAGCTGTTTTTT. The chain recombines TRBV7-2 with TRBJ2-2, with 9 bases matching TRBD2. V lost 3 bases, J lost 4 bases, and 6 bases stayed unmatched. CDR1 is SGHTA and CDR2 is FQGNSA in the germline V gene. There are 16 residues in the CDR3.

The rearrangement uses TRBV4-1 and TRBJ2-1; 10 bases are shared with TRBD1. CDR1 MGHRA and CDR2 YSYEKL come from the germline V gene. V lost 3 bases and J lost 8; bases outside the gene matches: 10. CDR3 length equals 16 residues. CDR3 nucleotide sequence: TGCGCCAGCAGCCATTTAACGGGACAGGGGATATATGAGCAGTTCTTC. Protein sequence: CASSHLTGQGIYEQFF.

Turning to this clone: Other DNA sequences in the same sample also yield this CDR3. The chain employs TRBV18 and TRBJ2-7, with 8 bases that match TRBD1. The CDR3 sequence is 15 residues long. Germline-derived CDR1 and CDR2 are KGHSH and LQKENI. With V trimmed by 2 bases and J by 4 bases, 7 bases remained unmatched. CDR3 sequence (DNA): TGTGCCAGCTCACCAAGAGGACAGGGTGGATACGAGCAGTACTTC. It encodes CASSPRGQGGYEQYF.

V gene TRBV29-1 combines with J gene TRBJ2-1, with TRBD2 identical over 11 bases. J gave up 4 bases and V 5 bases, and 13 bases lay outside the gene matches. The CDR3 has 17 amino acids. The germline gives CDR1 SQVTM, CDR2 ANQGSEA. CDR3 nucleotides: TGCAGCGTTTGGGGTTCTAGCGGGGGGCTCCTTTACAATGAGCAGTTCTTC. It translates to CSVWGSSGGLLYNEQFF.

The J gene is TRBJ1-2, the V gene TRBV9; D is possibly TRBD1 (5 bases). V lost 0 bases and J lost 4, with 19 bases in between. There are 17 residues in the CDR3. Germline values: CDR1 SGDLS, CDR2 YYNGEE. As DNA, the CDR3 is TGTGCCAGCAGCGTAGGGGGGGAACGCCGTCGATTCTATGGCTACACCTTC. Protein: CASSVGGERRRFYGYTF.

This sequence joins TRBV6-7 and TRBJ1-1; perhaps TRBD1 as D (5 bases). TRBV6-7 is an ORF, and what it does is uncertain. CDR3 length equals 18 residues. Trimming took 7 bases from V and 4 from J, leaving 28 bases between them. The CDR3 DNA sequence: TGTGCCAGCAACGAGAAAAAGACAGCCAAGGAACGAACCACTGAAGCTTTCTTT. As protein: CASNEKKTAKERTTEAFF.